The sample holds one count of the clone carrying this T cell receptor (beta chain). With 60 Vbeta and 13 Jbeta primers, the PCR was carried out. Only in-frame clones appear in the TCRdb table, and some are missing; sequencing was by immunoSEQ multiplex PCR. The top ten clones hold over 3.5% of a sample with 100,000 or so clones, roughly three fifths of them seen once. These donors counted as nominally healthy when sampled, but unrecorded immune exposures were likely. These data are taken from a study of cytomegalovirus exposure and HLA in healthy donors. The CDR3 covers 13 residues. CDR1 ENHRY and CDR2 SYGVKD come from the germline V gene. Deletions cut 8 bases from V and 7 bases from J, with 18 bases between.

The source is a man aged 25-40 years in good health and CMV-seropositive. The sequenced material came from PBMCs. The rearrangement joins TRBV10-3 to TRBJ2-7; D remains unclear. The CDR3 bases are TGTGCCATCGGAGTAGAAACCTTGGAAGAGCAGTACTTC. Translating gives CAIGVETLEEQYF.